The rows below give T cell receptor beta chains drawn from one sample of a study of blood T cell repertoires in COVID-19. Libraries were prepared by immunoSEQ multiplex PCR; TCRdb keeps only in-frame clonotypes and omits some of them. The data show 250,000 to 350,000 clones, approximately 89% seen once. Material for sequencing was peripheral blood. Every receptor here comes from a woman aged 60-75 years with acute or convalescent COVID-19. Both conserved end residues are part of each CDR3. The order of the fields is V gene, D gene, J gene, clone size, CDR3 DNA, CDR3 protein. A D gene is named only where the DNA matches it firmly. Clone size is given for some rows only: seen once, a few or many times, or a class if the clone is expanded.

TRBV7-8	-	TRBJ2-5	-	TGTGCCAGCAGCTTAGTTGGGACGGGACTAGAGACCCAGTACTTC	CASSLVGTGLETQYF
TRBV6-6	TRBD1	TRBJ1-3	-	TGTGCCAGCAGTCCCAGGGGGATGAGCGCATCTGGAAACACCATATATTTT	CASSPRGMSASGNTIYF
TRBV11-2	-	TRBJ2-7	-	TGTGCCAGCAGCTTAGCGGACGAGCAGTACTTC	CASSLADEQYF
TRBV28	TRBD1	TRBJ2-7	-	TGTGCCAGCAGCGAACCGGGACAGGGTTTGAGTGAGCAGTACTTC	CASSEPGQGLSEQYF
TRBV2	-	TRBJ1-6	-	TGTGCCAGCAGTGTTGAATCGAGGCAGCCTAGGTCACCCCTCCACTTT	CASSVESRQPRSPLHF
TRBV6-2/TRBV6-3	-	TRBJ1-2	-	TGTGCCAGCAGTTACGGGCTGAGGGCCTATGGCTACACCTTC	CASSYGLRAYGYTF
TRBV25-1	TRBD1	TRBJ1-2	-	TGTGCCAGCTTAGACAGGGCCTATGGCTACACCTTC	CASLDRAYGYTF
TRBV4-3	TRBD2	TRBJ2-3	once	TGCGCCAGCAGCCCGAGGACTAGCGGGGCCCGGGGGGATACGCAGTATTTT	CASSPRTSGARGDTQYF
TRBV21-1	-	TRBJ1-5	-	TGTGCCAGCAGCTCCCCAGGACAGGGGGCGTCGGGCAATCAGCCCCAGCATTTT	CASSSPGQGASGNQPQHF
TRBV7-8	-	TRBJ1-6	-	TGTGCCAGCAGCTTAGCTTTAGGGGGGGATTCACCCCTCCACTTT	CASSLALGGDSPLHF
TRBV6-2/TRBV6-3	-	TRBJ1-5	-	TGTGCCAGCAGCCACGTAGCGGGCTTTGGCAATCAGCCCCAGCATTTT	CASSHVAGFGNQPQHF
TRBV28	-	TRBJ1-6	-	TGTGCCAGCAGTCAACAGGGACCCGAAGGCTCACCCCTCCACTTT	CASSQQGPEGSPLHF
TRBV28	TRBD1	TRBJ1-1	once	TGTGCCAGCAGTCTTCGGGCAGGGGGCCGTATGAACACTGAAGCTTTCTTT	CASSLRAGGRMNTEAFF
TRBV6-5	TRBD1	TRBJ2-7	once	TGTGCCAGCAGTCCCCGGGACAGAAGCTCCTACGAGCAGTACTTC	CASSPRDRSSYEQYF
TRBV3-1/TRBV3-2	-	TRBJ2-6	-	TGTGCCAGCAGCCAAGTGGGCGGGCGCGGCCCTGGGGCCAACGTCCTGACTTTC	CASSQVGGRGPGANVLTF
TRBV7-9	TRBD2	TRBJ2-2	-	TGTGCCAGTACCTCTAGCGGGAGTCAGAACACCGGGGAGCTGTTTTTT	CASTSSGSQNTGELFF
TRBV4-1	-	TRBJ1-5	-	TGCGCCAGCAGCCAGGCCGTCAATCAGCCCCAGCATTTT	CASSQAVNQPQHF
TRBV19	TRBD1	TRBJ1-6	-	TGTGCCAGTAGTGATACAGGGGGCAGGGCACCCCTCCACTTT	CASSDTGGRAPLHF
TRBV7-9	-	TRBJ1-6	-	TGTGCCAGCAGCTCCAGGGCCATCTCCTATAATTCACCCCTCCACTTT	CASSSRAISYNSPLHF
TRBV24-1	-	TRBJ2-3	-	TGTGCCACCAGTGACGCAGGACTAGATACGCAGTATTTT	CATSDAGLDTQYF
TRBV7-2	TRBD1	TRBJ2-5	-	TGTGCCAGCCACCCCCCCACGCACAGGGGAGTAGAGACCCAGTACTTC	CASHPPTHRGVETQYF
TRBV18	-	TRBJ1-5	-	TGTGCCAGCTCACCTTCTGGCAATCAGCCCCAGCATTTT	CASSPSGNQPQHF
TRBV27	-	TRBJ2-2	-	TGTGCCAGCAGTTTGGGGGCCTTGGGCCCCGGGGAGCTGTTTTTT	CASSLGALGPGELFF
TRBV7-8	-	TRBJ2-2	-	TGTGCCAGCAGCTCAGTCTTGCCTGTGTCCGGGGAGCTGTTTTTT	CASSSVLPVSGELFF
TRBV7-9	-	TRBJ2-2	once	TGTGCCAGCAGCTTAGCGCCGGTCGGGGAGCTGTTTTTT	CASSLAPVGELFF
TRBV7-9	-	TRBJ2-7	-	TGTGCCAGCAGCGGTCGGTCCTACGAGCAGTACTTC	CASSGRSYEQYF
TRBV28	TRBD1	TRBJ1-6	-	TGTGCCAGCAGTTTCCCGGGACAGATAAATTCACCCCTCCACTTT	CASSFPGQINSPLHF
TRBV19	-	TRBJ2-2	few	TGTGCCAGTAGTAGAACAGGGACCGGGGAGCTGTTTTTT	CASSRTGTGELFF
TRBV7-8	TRBD2	TRBJ2-1	-	TGTGCCAGCAGCATCCCGACGGATAGCGGGAGTTATAAGTCCTACAATGAGCAGTTCTTC	CASSIPTDSGSYKSYNEQFF
TRBV11-3	TRBD2	TRBJ2-3	once	TGTGCCAGCAGCTTAGGGCCCGGGGGGGCCAAGTATTTT	CASSLGPGGAKYF
TRBV4-2	-	TRBJ1-4	-	TGTGCCAGCAGCCAAGAAGAGGAGGCTGAAAAACTGTTTTTT	CASSQEEEAEKLFF
TRBV11-2	-	TRBJ2-3	-	TGTGCCAGCAGCAAAAACCAGGTAGACGTAACGGATACGCAGTATTTT	CASSKNQVDVTDTQYF
TRBV11-3	-	TRBJ2-2	-	TGTGCCAGCAGCCGGGACTTAGCCGGGGAGCTGTTTTTT	CASSRDLAGELFF
TRBV9	-	TRBJ2-2	-	TGTGCCAGCAGCGTAGAAGTATGGAGCACCGGGGAGCTGTTTTTT	CASSVEVWSTGELFF
TRBV19	TRBD2	TRBJ2-1	once	TGTGCCAGTAGTGTCACCGGGACTAGCGGGAGGCGGGAGCAGTTCTTC	CASSVTGTSGRREQFF
TRBV5-5	TRBD1	TRBJ2-1	once	TGTGCCAGCAGCTTGGAAGGGGGCGGCTCCTACAATGAGCAGTTCTTC	CASSLEGGGSYNEQFF
TRBV14	-	TRBJ1-3	-	TGTGCCAGCAGCCAAGACCGCTCTGGAAACACCATATATTTT	CASSQDRSGNTIYF
TRBV12-3/TRBV12-4	-	TRBJ2-2	-	TGTGCCAGCAGTACAGGGACACGGGGGGAGCTGTTTTTT	CASSTGTRGELFF
TRBV5-1	TRBD1	TRBJ1-1	-	TGCGCCAGCAGCTTGGGACAGGGAATGAACACTGAAGCTTTCTTT	CASSLGQGMNTEAFF
TRBV2	TRBD1	TRBJ1-5	-	TGTGCCAGCAGTGGGGACAGCCCAGGACAGCCCCAGCATTTT	CASSGDSPGQPQHF
TRBV5-4	-	TRBJ2-7	-	TGTGCCAGCAGCCGACCCACAGATCCCTCCTACGAGCAGTACTTC	CASSRPTDPSYEQYF
TRBV7-3	-	TRBJ2-2	few	TGTGCCAGCAGCTTAATAACCCCAGTCAACACCGGGGAGCTGTTTTTT	CASSLITPVNTGELFF
TRBV4-1	TRBD2	TRBJ2-7	-	TGCGCCAGCAGCCAAGATGCGGGGGTTCACTACGAGCAGTACTTC	CASSQDAGVHYEQYF
TRBV7-9	-	TRBJ1-3	-	TGTGCCAGCAGCACACAGGGACCCTTCTCTGGAAACACCATATATTTT	CASSTQGPFSGNTIYF
TRBV27	-	TRBJ1-1	once	TGTGCCAGCAGTTTATCCGGGACAAGATACACTGAAGCTTTCTTT	CASSLSGTRYTEAFF
TRBV14	TRBD1	TRBJ2-4	-	TGTGCCAGCAGCGCCTCTAGACAGGGATCGACGGGCATTCAGTACTTC	CASSASRQGSTGIQYF
TRBV6-2/TRBV6-3	TRBD1	TRBJ2-2	-	TGTGCCAGCAGTTTTCTTTCCGGGACAGGGGCCACCGGGGAGCTGTTTTTT	CASSFLSGTGATGELFF
TRBV5-1	-	TRBJ1-5	-	TGCGCCACCCGGAGAGAACCCAATCAGCCCCAGCATTTT	CATRREPNQPQHF
TRBV10-3	TRBD2	TRBJ2-3	-	TGTGCCATCTCTAGCGGTACTAGCACAGATACGCAGTATTTT	CAISSGTSTDTQYF
TRBV3-1/TRBV3-2	-	TRBJ2-7	once	TGTGCCAGCAGCCTCTTGGAGGAGCAGTACTTC	CASSLLEEQYF
TRBV3-1/TRBV3-2	-	TRBJ1-3	few	TGTGCCAGCAGCCACAGGGGCTCTGGAAACACCATATATTTT	CASSHRGSGNTIYF
TRBV2	-	TRBJ1-6	-	TGTGCCAGCAGTGAAAGACTCTCCTATAATTCACCCCTCCACTTT	CASSERLSYNSPLHF
TRBV6-6	-	TRBJ1-1	-	TGTGCCACGGGGAGGGCGAACACTGAAGCTTTCTTT	CATGRANTEAFF
TRBV6-5	TRBD1	TRBJ2-2	once	TGTGCCAGCACGGACAGGGGTTACACCGGGGAGCTGTTTTTT	CASTDRGYTGELFF
TRBV27	-	TRBJ1-2	-	TGTGCCAGCAGTTTATACGGGGACTTTAACTATGGCTACACCTTC	CASSLYGDFNYGYTF